The following is a T cell receptor (beta chain) sequence with its context. With V trimmed by 10 bases and J by 5 bases, 19 bases remained unmatched. This CDR3 spans 18 amino acids. Germline-derived CDR1 and CDR2 are SNHLY and FYNNEI. Preparing the TCRbeta library involved the use of unique molecular identifiers. Each CDR3 protein is one row after TCRdb ran MiXCR on the PCR reads. This sample has about 610,000 distinct CDR3 sequences, with about 10% found just once. The data stem from a study of T-cell reconstitution after alpha-beta-depleted transplantation in children. The sample consisted of PBMCs from the stem cell graft donor, taken from the stem cell graft. This chain connects TRBV2 to TRBJ2-1, with 11 bases fitting TRBD1. This TCR was recovered from a human donor who donated a stem cell graft to a child with acute myeloid leukemia. The CDR3 spells CAILPVSQDRGQDNEQFF. The CDR3 DNA is TGTGCCATCCTACCGGTCAGTCAGGACAGGGGGCAGGACAATGAGCAGTTCTTC.